The T cell receptor beta chain described here comes from a study of T cell repertoires in cytomegalovirus infection. On the study more broadly: Public TCR beta signatures indicated both CMV infection and matching HLA type.

V lost 7 bases, J lost 4 bases, and 8 bases stayed unmatched. The CDR3 runs 13 residues. Germline lookup yields CDR1 DFQATT and CDR2 SNEGSKA (reference sequence). Note on this clonotype: As yet, its antigen is unknown.

Study conclusions and caveats: Dominant in the ex vivo response were TCR beta clonotypes restricted by HLA-C and specific for CMV. CMV carriers with the relevant HLA were identified by cumulative public TCR beta family frequency.

TCRdb analysed the reads with MiXCR anew, one entry per CDR3 protein. The table lists 150,000 to 200,000 distinct CDR3 sequences, 28% of them singletons. The clonotype comes from a human donor in good health (CMV status not recorded). Some clones in this sample may be carry-over from other donors' samples. The chain recombines TRBV20-1 with TRBJ2-5; 8 bases align to TRBD2. Sequenced material: PBMCs. CDR3 in DNA: TGCAGTGTTACTAGCGGTCGGGGAGAGACCCAGTACTTC. Its translation is CSVTSGRGETQYF.